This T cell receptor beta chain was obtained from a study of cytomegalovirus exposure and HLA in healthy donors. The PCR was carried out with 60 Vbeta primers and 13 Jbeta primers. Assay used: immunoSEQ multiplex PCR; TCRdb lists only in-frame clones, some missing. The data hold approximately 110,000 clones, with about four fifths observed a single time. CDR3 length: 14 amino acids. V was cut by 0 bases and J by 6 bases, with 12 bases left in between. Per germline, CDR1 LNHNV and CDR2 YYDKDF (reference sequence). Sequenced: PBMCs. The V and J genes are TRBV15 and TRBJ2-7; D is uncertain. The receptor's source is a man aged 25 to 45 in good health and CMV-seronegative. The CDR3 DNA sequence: TGTGCCACCAGCAGAGATAGCACTCGCCCCGAGCAGTACTTC. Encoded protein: CATSRDSTRPEQYF.